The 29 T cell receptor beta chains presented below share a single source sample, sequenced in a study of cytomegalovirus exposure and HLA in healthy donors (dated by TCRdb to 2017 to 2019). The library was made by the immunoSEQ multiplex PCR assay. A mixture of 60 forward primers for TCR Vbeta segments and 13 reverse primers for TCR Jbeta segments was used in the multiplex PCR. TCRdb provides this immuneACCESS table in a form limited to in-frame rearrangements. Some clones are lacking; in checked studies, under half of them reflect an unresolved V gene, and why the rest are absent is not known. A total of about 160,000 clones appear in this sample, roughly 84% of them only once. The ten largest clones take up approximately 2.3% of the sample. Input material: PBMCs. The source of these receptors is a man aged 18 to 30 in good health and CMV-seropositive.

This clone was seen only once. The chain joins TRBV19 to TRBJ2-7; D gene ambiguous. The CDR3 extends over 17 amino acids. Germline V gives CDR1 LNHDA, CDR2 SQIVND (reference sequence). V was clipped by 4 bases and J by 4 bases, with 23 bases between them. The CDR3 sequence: CASSRGTPPNPLYEQYF. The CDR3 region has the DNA TGTGCCAGTAGTAGAGGTACCCCACCAAACCCCCTATACGAGCAGTACTTC.

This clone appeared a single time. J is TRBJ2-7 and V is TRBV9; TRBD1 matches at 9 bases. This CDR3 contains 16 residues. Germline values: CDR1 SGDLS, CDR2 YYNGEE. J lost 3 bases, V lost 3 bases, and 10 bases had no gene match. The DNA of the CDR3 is TGTGCCAGCAGCGAGGGGGAGGACAGGGGATTCTACGAGCAGTACTTC. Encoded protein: CASSEGEDRGFYEQYF.

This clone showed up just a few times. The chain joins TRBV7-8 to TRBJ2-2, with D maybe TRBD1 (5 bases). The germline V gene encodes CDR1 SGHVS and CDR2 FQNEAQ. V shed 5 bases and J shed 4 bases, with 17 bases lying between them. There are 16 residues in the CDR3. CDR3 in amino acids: CASSPRAPGATGELFF. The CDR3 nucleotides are TGTGCCAGCAGCCCCCGGGCCCCTGGGGCCACCGGGGAGCTGTTTTTT. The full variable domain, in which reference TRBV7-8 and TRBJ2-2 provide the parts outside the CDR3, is GAGVSQSPRYKVAKRGQDVALRCDPISGHVSLFWYQQALGQGPEFLTYFQNEAQLDKSGLPSDRFFAERPEGSVSTLKIQRTQQEDSAVYLCASSPRAPGATGELFFGEGSRLTVL.

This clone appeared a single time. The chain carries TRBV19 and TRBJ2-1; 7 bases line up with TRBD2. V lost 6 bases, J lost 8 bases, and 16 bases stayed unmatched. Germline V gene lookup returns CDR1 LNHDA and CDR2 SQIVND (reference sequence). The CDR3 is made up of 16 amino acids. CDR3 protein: CASRPQGRGVRDEQFF. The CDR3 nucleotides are TGTGCCAGTAGACCCCAAGGGAGGGGCGTCCGGGATGAGCAGTTCTTC. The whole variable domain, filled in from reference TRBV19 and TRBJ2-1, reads DGGITQSPKYLFRKEGQNVTLSCEQNLNHDAMYWYRQDPGQGLRLIYYSQIVNDFQKGDIAEGYSVSREKKESFPLTVTSAQKNPTAFYLCASRPQGRGVRDEQFFGPGTRLTVL.

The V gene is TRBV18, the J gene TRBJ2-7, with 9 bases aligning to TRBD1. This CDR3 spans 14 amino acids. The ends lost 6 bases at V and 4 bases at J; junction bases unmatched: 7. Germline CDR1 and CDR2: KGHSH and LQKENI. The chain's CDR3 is CASSLGTGSYEQYF. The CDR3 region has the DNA TGTGCCAGCTCCCTCGGGACAGGGTCATACGAGCAGTACTTC.

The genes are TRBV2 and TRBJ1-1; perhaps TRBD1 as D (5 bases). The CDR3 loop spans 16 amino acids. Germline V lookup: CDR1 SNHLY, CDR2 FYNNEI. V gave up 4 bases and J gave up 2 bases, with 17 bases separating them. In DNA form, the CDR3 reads TGTGCCAGCAGTGGGACATCCAAAACCCTAAACACTGAAGCTTTCTTT. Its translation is CASSGTSKTLNTEAFF.

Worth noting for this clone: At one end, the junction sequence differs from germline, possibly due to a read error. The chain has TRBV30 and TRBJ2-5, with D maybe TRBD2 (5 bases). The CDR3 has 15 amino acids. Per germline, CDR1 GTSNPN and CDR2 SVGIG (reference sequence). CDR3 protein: CAWSAGLGTQEAQYF. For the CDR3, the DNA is TGTGCCTGGAGTGCCGGACTGGGAACTCAAGAGGCCCAGTACTTC.

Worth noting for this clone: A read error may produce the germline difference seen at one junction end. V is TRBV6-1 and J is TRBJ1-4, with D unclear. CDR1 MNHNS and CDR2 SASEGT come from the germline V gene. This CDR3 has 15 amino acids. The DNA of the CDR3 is TGTGCCAGCAGCGAAGGAGGACTTACATTTGAAAAACTGTTTTTT. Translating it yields CASSEGGLTFEKLFF.

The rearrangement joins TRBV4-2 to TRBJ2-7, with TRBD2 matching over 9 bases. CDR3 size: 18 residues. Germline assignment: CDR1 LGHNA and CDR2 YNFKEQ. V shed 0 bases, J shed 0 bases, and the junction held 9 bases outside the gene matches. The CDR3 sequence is CASSQDLAGWDGSYEQYF. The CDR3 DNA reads TGTGCCAGCAGCCAAGATCTAGCGGGGTGGGACGGCTCCTACGAGCAGTACTTC.

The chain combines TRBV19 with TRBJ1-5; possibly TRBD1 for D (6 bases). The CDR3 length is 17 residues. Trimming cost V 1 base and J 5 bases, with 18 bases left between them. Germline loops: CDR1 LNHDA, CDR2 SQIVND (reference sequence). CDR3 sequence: CASSIGAGGQGHQPQHF. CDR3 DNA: TGTGCCAGTAGTATAGGTGCGGGCGGGCAGGGGCATCAGCCCCAGCATTTT.

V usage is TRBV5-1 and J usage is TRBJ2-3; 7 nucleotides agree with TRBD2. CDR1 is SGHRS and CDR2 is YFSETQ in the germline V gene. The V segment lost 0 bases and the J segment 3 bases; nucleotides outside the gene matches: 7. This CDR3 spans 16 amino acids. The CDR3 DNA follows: TGCGCCAGCAGCTTGGCAGCGGGATACAGGACAGATACGCAGTATTTT. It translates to CASSLAAGYRTDTQYF. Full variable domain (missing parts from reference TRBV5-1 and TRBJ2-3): KAGVTQTPRYLIKTRGQQVTLSCSPISGHRSVSWYQQTPGQGLQFLFEYFSETQRNKGNFPGRFSGRQFSNSRSEMNVSTLELGDSALYLCASSLAAGYRTDTQYFGPGTRLTVL.

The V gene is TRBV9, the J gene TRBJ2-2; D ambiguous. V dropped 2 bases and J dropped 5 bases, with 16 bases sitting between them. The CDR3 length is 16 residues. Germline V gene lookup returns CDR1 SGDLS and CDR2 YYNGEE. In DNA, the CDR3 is TGTGCCAGCAGCGTGAACCCAAGCGCAAATACCGGGGAGCTGTTTTTT. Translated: CASSVNPSANTGELFF.

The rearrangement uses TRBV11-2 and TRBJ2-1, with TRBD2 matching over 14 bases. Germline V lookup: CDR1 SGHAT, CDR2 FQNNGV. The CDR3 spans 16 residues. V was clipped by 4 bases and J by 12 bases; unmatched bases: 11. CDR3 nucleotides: TGTGCCAGCAGCTCGGGAACGACTAGCGGGGGGGCCGCGCAGTTCTTC. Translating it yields CASSSGTTSGGAAQFF.

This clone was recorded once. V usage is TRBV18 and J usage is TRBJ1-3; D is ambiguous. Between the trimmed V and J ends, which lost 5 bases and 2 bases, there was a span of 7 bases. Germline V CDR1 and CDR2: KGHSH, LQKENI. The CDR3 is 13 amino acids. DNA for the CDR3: TGTGCCAGCTCAGGAGAGGCTGGAAACACCATATATTTT. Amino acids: CASSGEAGNTIYF.

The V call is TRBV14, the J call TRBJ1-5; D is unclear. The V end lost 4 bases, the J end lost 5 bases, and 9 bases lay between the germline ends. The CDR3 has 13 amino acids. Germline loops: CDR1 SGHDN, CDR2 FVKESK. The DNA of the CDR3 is TGTGCCAGCAGCCTTGGAGAGTATCAGCCCCAGCATTTT. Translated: CASSLGEYQPQHF.

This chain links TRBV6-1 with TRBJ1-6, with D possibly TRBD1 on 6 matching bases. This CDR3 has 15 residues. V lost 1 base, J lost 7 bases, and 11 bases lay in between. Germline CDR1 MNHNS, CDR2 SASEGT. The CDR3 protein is CASSEGQVSNSPLHF. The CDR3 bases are TGTGCCAGCAGTGAAGGACAGGTTAGCAATTCACCCCTCCACTTT.

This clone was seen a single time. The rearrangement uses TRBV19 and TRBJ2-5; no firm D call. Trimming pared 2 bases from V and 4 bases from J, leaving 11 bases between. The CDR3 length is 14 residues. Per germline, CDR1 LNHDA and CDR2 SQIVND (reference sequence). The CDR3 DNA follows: TGTGCCAGTAGTATAACCGGGTCCGCAGAGACCCAGTACTTC. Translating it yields CASSITGSAETQYF.

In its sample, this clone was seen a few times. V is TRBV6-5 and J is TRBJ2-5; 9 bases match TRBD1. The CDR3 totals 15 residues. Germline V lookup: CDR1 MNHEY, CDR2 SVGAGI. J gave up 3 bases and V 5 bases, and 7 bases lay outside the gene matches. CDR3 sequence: CASSATGGAKETQYF. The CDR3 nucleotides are TGTGCCAGCAGTGCGACAGGGGGGGCGAAAGAGACCCAGTACTTC.

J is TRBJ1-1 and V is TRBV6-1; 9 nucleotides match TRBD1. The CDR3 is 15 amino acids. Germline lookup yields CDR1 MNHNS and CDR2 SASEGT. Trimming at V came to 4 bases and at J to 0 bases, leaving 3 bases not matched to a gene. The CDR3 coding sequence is TGTGCCAGCAGTGCTAGACAGGGGGTGAACACTGAAGCTTTCTTT. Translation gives CASSARQGVNTEAFF.

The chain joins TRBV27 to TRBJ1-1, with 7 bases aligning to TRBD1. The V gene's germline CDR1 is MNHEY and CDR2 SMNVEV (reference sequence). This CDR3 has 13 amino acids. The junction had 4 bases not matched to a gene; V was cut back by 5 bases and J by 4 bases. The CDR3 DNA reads TGTGCCAGCAGTCTAGGGGGCCCCACTGAAGCTTTCTTT. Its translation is CASSLGGPTEAFF.

The CDR3 is CASSSWTGGGIEAFF. The CDR3 DNA sequence: TGTGCCAGCAGCTCCTGGACAGGGGGGGGTATTGAAGCTTTCTTT. This chain uses TRBV7-2 with TRBJ1-1; the match to TRBD1 covers 10 bases. There are 15 residues in the CDR3. Germline CDR1 SGHTA, CDR2 FQGNSA. The V segment lost 4 bases and the J segment 7 bases; nucleotides outside the gene matches: 9.

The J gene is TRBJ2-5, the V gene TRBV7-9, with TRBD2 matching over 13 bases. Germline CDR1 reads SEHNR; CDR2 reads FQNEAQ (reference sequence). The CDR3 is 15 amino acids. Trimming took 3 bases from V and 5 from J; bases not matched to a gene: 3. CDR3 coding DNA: TGTGCCAGCAGCTTCGGACTAGCGGGGGTGGAGACCCAGTACTTC. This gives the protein CASSFGLAGVETQYF. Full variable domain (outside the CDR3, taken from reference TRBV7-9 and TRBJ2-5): DTGVSQNPRHKITKRGQNVTFRCDPISEHNRLYWYRQTLGQGPEFLTYFQNEAQLEKSRLLSDRFSAERPKGSFSTLEIQRTEQGDSAMYLCASSFGLAGVETQYFGPGTRLLVL.

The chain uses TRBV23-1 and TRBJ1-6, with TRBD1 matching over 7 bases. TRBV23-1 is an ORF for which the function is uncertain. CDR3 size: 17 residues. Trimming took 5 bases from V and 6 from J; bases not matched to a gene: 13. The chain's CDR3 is CASSSTTGATCNSPLHF. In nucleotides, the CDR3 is TGCGCCAGCAGTTCAACCACAGGGGCAACGTGTAATTCACCCCTCCACTTT.

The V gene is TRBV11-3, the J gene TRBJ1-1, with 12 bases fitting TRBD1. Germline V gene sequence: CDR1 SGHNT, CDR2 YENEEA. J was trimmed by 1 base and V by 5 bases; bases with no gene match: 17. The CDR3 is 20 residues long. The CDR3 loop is CASSPPRDRGRWNPNTEAFF. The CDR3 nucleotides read TGTGCCAGCAGCCCCCCCCGGGACAGGGGGCGGTGGAACCCGAACACTGAAGCTTTCTTT.

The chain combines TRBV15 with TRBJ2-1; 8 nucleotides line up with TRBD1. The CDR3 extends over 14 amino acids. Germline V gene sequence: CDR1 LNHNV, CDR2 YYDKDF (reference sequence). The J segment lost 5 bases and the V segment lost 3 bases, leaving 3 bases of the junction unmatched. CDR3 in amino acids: CATSSRGPDNEQFF. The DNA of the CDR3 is TGTGCCACCAGCAGCAGGGGGCCGGACAATGAGCAGTTCTTC.

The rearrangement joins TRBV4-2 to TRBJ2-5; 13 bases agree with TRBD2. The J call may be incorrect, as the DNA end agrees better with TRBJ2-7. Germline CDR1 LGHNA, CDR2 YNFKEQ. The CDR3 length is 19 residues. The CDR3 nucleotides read TGTGCCAGCAGCCAAGAATGGGTTAGGACTAGCGGGGGCTCCTACGAGCAGTACTTC. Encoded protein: CASSQEWVRTSGGSYEQYF.

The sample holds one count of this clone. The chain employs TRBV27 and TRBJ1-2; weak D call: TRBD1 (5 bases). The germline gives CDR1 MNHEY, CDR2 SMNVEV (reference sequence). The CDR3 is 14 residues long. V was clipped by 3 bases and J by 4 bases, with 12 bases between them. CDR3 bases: TGTGCCAGCAGTTTGGGAAGACAGTCCTATGGCTACACCTTC. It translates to CASSLGRQSYGYTF.

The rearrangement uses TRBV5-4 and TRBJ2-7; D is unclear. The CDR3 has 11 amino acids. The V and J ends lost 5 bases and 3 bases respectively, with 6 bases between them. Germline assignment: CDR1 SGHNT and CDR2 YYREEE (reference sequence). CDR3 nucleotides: TGTGCCAGCAGTAATTACTACGAGCAGTACTTC. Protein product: CASSNYYEQYF. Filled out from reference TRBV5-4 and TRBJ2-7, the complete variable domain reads ETGVTQSPTHLIKTRGQQVTLRCSSQSGHNTVSWYQQALGQGPQFIFQYYREEENGRGNFPPRFSGLQFPNYSSELNVNALELDDSALYLCASSNYYEQYFGPGTRLTVT.

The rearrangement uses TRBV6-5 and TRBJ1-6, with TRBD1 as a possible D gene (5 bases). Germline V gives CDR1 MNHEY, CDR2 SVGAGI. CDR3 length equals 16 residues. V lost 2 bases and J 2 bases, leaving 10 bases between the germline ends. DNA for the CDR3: TGTGCCAGCAGTTACGGGCGGGGGACCTATAATTCACCCCTCCACTTT. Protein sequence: CASSYGRGTYNSPLHF.